A selection of T cell receptor beta chains follows, all from one sample in a study of blood T cell repertoires in COVID-19. Generated by immunoSEQ multiplex PCR, the TCRdb table keeps only in-frame clones and is missing some. The sample contains around 250,000 clones, about 83% of which appear only once. Sequencing used peripheral blood. Receptor source: an elderly man with acute or convalescent COVID-19. Each CDR3 is given with its conserved first and last residue. D genes are given only for firm matches. Clone size is not always given. Where it is, it says once, few, many or a class for expanded clones.

j_call v_call d_call clone_size cdr3_aa cdr3_nt
TRBJ2-1 TRBV6-5 . once CASTSSNEQFF TGTGCCAGCACGAGTTCCAATGAGCAGTTCTTC
TRBJ2-1 TRBV7-3 TRBD2 . CASSLLTSGRRGEQFF TGTGCCAGCAGCTTATTGACTAGCGGGAGGCGGGGGGAGCAGTTCTTC
TRBJ2-7 TRBV7-9 . . CASSLSAGAEYF TGTGCCAGCAGCTTATCGGCCGGTGCGGAGTACTTC
TRBJ2-7 TRBV5-1 TRBD1 . CASSGQGRVSYEQYF TGCGCCAGCAGCGGACAGGGACGCGTCTCCTACGAGCAGTACTTC
TRBJ2-1 TRBV5-1 TRBD2 . CASSPGTSGLEQFF TGCGCCAGCAGCCCAGGGACTAGCGGGTTAGAGCAGTTCTTC
TRBJ2-7 TRBV5-4 . . CASSWGGAPSSYEQYF TGTGCCAGCAGCTGGGGGGGGGCCCCCAGCTCCTACGAGCAGTACTTC
TRBJ2-3 TRBV12-3/TRBV12-4 TRBD2 . CASKREGTDTQYF TGTGCCAGCAAGCGGGAGGGCACAGATACGCAGTATTTT
TRBJ2-7 TRBV14 TRBD1 . CATRQGIEYEQYF TGTGCCACCCGACAGGGTATCGAGTACGAGCAGTACTTC
TRBJ2-3 TRBV10-2 . . CASTRISTDTQYF TGCGCCAGCACGCGGATTAGCACAGATACGCAGTATTTT
TRBJ2-6 TRBV6-5 . . CASSLAGANVLTF TGTGCCAGCAGTTTAGCTGGGGCCAACGTCCTGACTTTC
TRBJ1-6 TRBV5-1 TRBD1 . CASSDGTGGNSPLHF TGCGCCAGCAGCGACGGGACAGGGGGTAATTCACCCCTCCACTTT
TRBJ1-2 TRBV19 . . CASSMMGSNYGYTF TGTGCCAGTAGTATGATGGGCAGCAACTATGGCTACACCTTC
TRBJ1-6 TRBV9 TRBD1 few CASSPGTGDSPLHF TGTGCCAGCAGCCCTGGGACAGGGGACTCACCCCTCCACTTT
TRBJ1-6 TRBV5-1 TRBD1 many CASSSGQGDNSPLHF TGCGCCAGCAGCTCGGGACAGGGGGATAATTCACCCCTCCACTTT
TRBJ1-2 TRBV29-1 TRBD1 . CSVDPGTGGIYGYTF TGCAGCGTTGACCCCGGAACAGGGGGCATTTATGGCTACACCTTC
TRBJ2-5 TRBV30 TRBD2 once CAWSAKSGDLLGETQYF TGTGCCTGGAGTGCGAAAAGCGGGGACCTTTTGGGGGAGACCCAGTACTTC
TRBJ2-2 TRBV27 TRBD1 . CASSLLGQGAGELFF TGTGCCAGCAGTTTGTTGGGACAGGGGGCCGGGGAGCTGTTTTTT
TRBJ1-3 TRBV7-6 . few CASSLGAAFSGNTIYF TGTGCCAGCAGCTTAGGGGCCGCCTTTTCTGGAAACACCATATATTTT
TRBJ2-7 TRBV19 TRBD2 . CASSYRASGRAFYEQYF TGTGCCAGTAGCTATCGGGCTAGCGGGCGGGCCTTCTACGAGCAGTACTTC
TRBJ2-1 TRBV21-1 . . CASSHTGDLWGSWQFF TGTGCCAGCAGCCATACAGGGGACCTCTGGGGGAGTTGGCAGTTCTTC
TRBJ2-1 TRBV5-5 . . CASSGEGVVAGNEQFF TGTGCCAGCAGCGGCGAAGGAGTGGTGGCTGGCAATGAGCAGTTCTTC
TRBJ1-5 TRBV5-1 . once CASSSGQPNQPQHF TGCGCCAGCAGCAGTGGACAACCTAATCAGCCCCAGCATTTT
TRBJ1-2 TRBV27 . . CASGDIYGYTF TGTGCCAGCGGGGACATCTATGGCTACACCTTC
TRBJ2-1 TRBV12-3/TRBV12-4 . . CASRTKWDEQFF TGTGCCAGCAGGACAAAGTGGGATGAGCAGTTCTTC
TRBJ1-1 TRBV6-5 TRBD1 . CASSPRDRSEAFF TGTGCCAGCAGTCCCCGGGACAGGTCTGAAGCTTTCTTT
TRBJ2-1 TRBV4-1 TRBD2 . CASSQKVRVSGGDNEQFF TGCGCCAGCAGCCAAAAGGTCAGAGTTTCGGGGGGTGACAATGAGCAGTTCTTC
TRBJ2-1 TRBV6-5 TRBD1 . CASSTGQGRRNEQFF TGTGCCAGCAGTACCGGACAGGGGAGGAGGAATGAGCAGTTCTTC
TRBJ1-6 TRBV30 . . CARRQATGPLHF TGTGCTCGGAGACAGGCCACAGGGCCCCTCCACTTT
TRBJ2-2 TRBV19 . . CASSIVAGELFF TGTGCCAGTAGTATAGTCGCCGGGGAGCTGTTTTTT
TRBJ1-2 TRBV10-3 . . CAIKEGEGGYTF TGTGCCATCAAGGAAGGGGAAGGTGGCTACACCTTC
TRBJ1-4 TRBV2 TRBD1 . CASGQDRVGEKLFF TGTGCCAGCGGGCAGGACAGGGTCGGTGAAAAACTGTTTTTT
TRBJ2-2 TRBV7-2 . few CASSPSKDYNTGELFF TGTGCCAGCAGCCCCTCGAAGGACTACAACACCGGGGAGCTGTTTTTT
TRBJ2-3 TRBV18 TRBD1 . CASSRDRGHRDTQYF TGTGCCAGCTCCAGGGACAGGGGGCATAGAGATACGCAGTATTTT
TRBJ2-6 TRBV18 . . CASSPKMDSSGANVLTF TGTGCCAGCTCACCAAAGATGGACAGCTCTGGGGCCAACGTCCTGACTTTC
TRBJ1-1 TRBV9 . . CASSVTGQLNTEAFF TGTGCCAGCAGCGTAACGGGACAACTGAACACTGAAGCTTTCTTT
TRBJ2-1 TRBV2 . once CASQDLAPYNEQFF TGTGCCAGCCAAGATCTAGCGCCCTACAATGAGCAGTTCTTC
TRBJ2-7 TRBV9 TRBD2 . CASSPPGGRESEQYF TGTGCCAGCAGCCCCCCCGGTGGGCGGGAGTCCGAGCAGTACTTC
TRBJ2-2 TRBV5-1 . . CASSLSGSTGELFF TGCGCCAGCAGCTTATCAGGGTCCACCGGGGAGCTGTTTTTT
TRBJ1-4 TRBV18 . . CASYFSGTNEKLFF TGTGCCAGCTATTTCAGCGGGACTAATGAAAAACTGTTTTTT
TRBJ2-2 TRBV18 . few CASSPPAPGEAGELFF TGTGCCAGCTCACCACCCGCGCCGGGAGAGGCCGGGGAGCTGTTTTTT
TRBJ2-7 TRBV5-4 . . CASSNTAGQYEQYF TGTGCCAGCAGCAATACAGCGGGACAATACGAGCAGTACTTC
TRBJ1-4 TRBV20-1 . . CSASWTTTNEKLFF TGCAGTGCAAGTTGGACAACAACTAATGAAAAACTGTTTTTT
TRBJ2-2 TRBV6-5 . few CASSTTGPNTGELFF TGTGCCAGCAGCACGACAGGACCGAACACCGGGGAGCTGTTTTTT
TRBJ2-5 TRBV15 TRBD2 once CATSSLAGGEETQYF TGTGCCACCAGCAGCCTGGCGGGGGGCGAAGAGACCCAGTACTTC
TRBJ2-3 TRBV2 . . CASSGLPDTQYF TGTGCCAGCAGTGGACTTCCAGATACGCAGTATTTT
TRBJ1-2 TRBV10-3 TRBD1 . CAIRGQFGGYTF TGTGCCATCAGGGGACAGTTCGGTGGCTACACCTTC
TRBJ1-2 TRBV28 . . CASTLQLVDGYTF TGTGCCAGCACTCTACAGTTGGTCGATGGCTACACCTTC
TRBJ2-1 TRBV9 . once CASSVADSPFYNEQFF TGTGCCAGCAGCGTAGCAGACTCGCCGTTCTACAATGAGCAGTTCTTC
TRBJ1-2 TRBV18 TRBD1 . CASSPGQLNYGYTF TGTGCCAGCTCACCGGGACAGCTTAACTATGGCTACACCTTC
TRBJ1-1 TRBV23-1 . few CASSQSMSGRLPTEAFF TGCGCCAGCAGTCAATCTATGTCAGGGAGGCTCCCCACTGAAGCTTTCTTT
TRBJ1-1 TRBV7-9 . . CASSRLSHTEAFF TGTGCCAGCAGCCGCCTATCTCACACTGAAGCTTTCTTT
TRBJ1-5 TRBV19 TRBD1 . CASRHRGQGQPQHF TGTGCCAGTAGACACAGGGGGCAGGGTCAGCCCCAGCATTTT
TRBJ2-7 TRBV5-1 . . CASSNTGNHYEQYF TGCGCCAGCAGCAATACCGGGAACCACTACGAGCAGTACTTC